Sequencing of this T cell receptor (beta chain) was carried out in a study of T cell responses to AZD1222 COVID-19 vaccine. Findings of the study overall: Spike regions recognized by vaccine-associated CD4 TCRs spanned the protein, led by 160-218 and 743-854. Only five or six individuals given AZD1222 were seropositive at baseline.

This clone was seen only once. Antigen: not known. After removal of 1 base from V and 4 bases from J, the junction contained 3 bases not matched to a gene. The germline CDR1 and CDR2 sequences are SGHTA and FQGNSA. CDR3 size: 14 residues. Produced via immunoSEQ multiplex PCR; TCRdb's table is partial and in-frame only. The sample has 20,000 to 30,000 clones; 88% are singletons. The V gene is TRBV7-2, the J gene TRBJ2-5, with 7 bases matching TRBD1. Sample: peripheral blood, taken 28 days after the second AZD1222 dose. The source of this sequence is an adult who received the AZD1222 COVID-19 vaccine. The CDR3: CASSLVQGTETQYF. The CDR3 DNA reads TGTGCCAGCAGCTTAGTACAGGGGACAGAGACCCAGTACTTC.